One sample yielded the 10 T cell receptor beta chains listed below, sequenced in a study of cytomegalovirus exposure and HLA in healthy donors. Both 60 Vbeta primers and 13 Jbeta primers went into the PCR. Sequencing was performed with immunoSEQ multiplex PCR; in TCRdb, only in-frame clones are kept and a portion is missing. There are some 160,000 clones in the sample; 65% to 80% occur only once, and roughly 0.64% lies in the top ten. Material: PBMCs. These receptors originate from a woman aged 40 to 55 in good health and CMV-seronegative.

This clone was observed a single time. The rearrangement links TRBV19 to TRBJ1-5, with 8 bases fitting TRBD1. The V segment lost 0 bases and the J segment 1 base; nucleotides outside the gene matches: 14. Germline values: CDR1 LNHDA, CDR2 SQIVND (reference sequence). CDR3 length equals 20 residues. For the CDR3, the DNA is TGTGCCAGTAGTATAGATCCTGTCGCGGACAGGGAAGGGAGCAATCAGCCCCAGCATTTT. This codes for CASSIDPVADREGSNQPQHF.

This clone was detected once. The conserved phenylalanine or tryptophan normally closing the CDR3 is absent here, so this likely arose from a read error. The DNA is omitted, as the CDR3 cannot be located on it reliably, and the CDR3 follows TCRdb's listing. The chain links TRBV25-1 to TRBJ2-7; no check of the table's D call, TRBD2, against the DNA was made. Both ends counted, the CDR3 spans 10 residues. In germline, CDR1 is MGHDK, CDR2 SYGVNS. The CDR3 spells CASSPGLKVL.

The chain combines TRBV5-1 with TRBJ2-1, with 12 bases lining up with TRBD2. CDR3 length: 15 residues. In germline, CDR1 is SGHRS, CDR2 YFSETQ. The V segment lost 0 bases and the J segment 9 bases; nucleotides outside the gene matches: 4. The CDR3 region is CASSLGTSGITEQFF. The CDR3 DNA reads as TGCGCCAGCAGCTTGGGGACTAGCGGGATTACTGAGCAGTTCTTC.

Worth noting for this clone: One junction end does not reproduce the germline sequence, and a read error may be involved. The rearrangement links TRBV5-1 to TRBJ1-2; D is undetermined. Germline V CDR1 and CDR2: SGHRS, YFSETQ. The CDR3 is made up of 14 amino acids. The CDR3: CASSLDVVNYGYTF. CDR3 DNA: TGCGCCAGCAGCTTGGATGTGGTTAACTATGGCTATACCTTC.

The J gene is TRBJ2-5, the V gene TRBV7-9; D gene unclear. There are 13 residues in the CDR3. The V end was cut by 7 bases, the J end by 3 bases, with 12 bases between. Germline loops: CDR1 SEHNR, CDR2 FQNEAQ (reference sequence). The CDR3 nucleotides are TGTGCCAGCAATCGGGTGGCTGAAGAGACCCAGTACTTC. As protein: CASNRVAEETQYF.

The J gene is TRBJ1-5, the V gene TRBV6-1; D is perhaps TRBD1 (5 bases). V lost 4 bases to trimming and J lost 7 bases, with 11 bases between them. Germline lookup yields CDR1 MNHNS and CDR2 SASEGT. The CDR3 covers 13 residues. CDR3 sequence: CASSGRAQQPQHF. The DNA for the CDR3 is TGTGCCAGCAGTGGCAGGGCTCAACAGCCCCAGCATTTT.

V and J are TRBV30 and TRBJ2-4; D remains unclear. Per the germline V gene, CDR1 is GTSNPN and CDR2 is SVGIG (reference sequence). There are 12 residues in the CDR3. The ends were cut back, 0 bases at V and 5 bases at J, with 5 bases in the middle. DNA for the CDR3: TGTGCCTGGAGTGTACAACAAAACATTCAGTACTTC. Protein: CAWSVQQNIQYF.

The CDR3, as DNA: TGCGCCAGCAGCTTAGCGGGAGCCGCCACAGATACGCAGTATTTT. Encoded protein: CASSLAGAATDTQYF. The V call is TRBV5-1, the J call TRBJ2-3; TRBD2 matches at 8 bases. Germline V gene sequence: CDR1 SGHRS, CDR2 YFSETQ. This CDR3 has 15 residues. The trim removed 2 bases at V and 2 bases at J, leaving 4 bases unmatched.

V usage is TRBV27 and J usage is TRBJ1-6, with unresolved D. The CDR3 sequence is 15 residues long. Germline CDR1 is MNHEY and CDR2 is SMNVEV (reference sequence). Trimming removed 4 bases from V and 6 bases from J, with 13 bases in between. The CDR3 is CASSSEPGGNSPLHF. The CDR3 region has the DNA TGTGCCAGCAGTTCGGAGCCAGGAGGTAATTCACCCCTCCACTTT.

The rearrangement joins TRBV18 to TRBJ2-1; the match to TRBD2 covers 8 bases. Germline V gene lookup returns CDR1 KGHSH and CDR2 LQKENI. This CDR3 is 15 amino acids long. V lost 1 base and J lost 3; bases outside the gene matches: 2. The DNA for the CDR3 is TGTGCCAGCTCACCACTGCGGGGGGACTACAATGAGCAGTTCTTC. Translating it yields CASSPLRGDYNEQFF.